This record covers a single T cell receptor (beta chain). The source of the sample is a study of shared clonotypes between healthy human individuals. Genomic DNA for unsorted samples, which was extracted with the QIAamp DNA Blood Mini kit, came from about 90 million PBMCs. The CDR3 runs to 15 residues. CDR1 is SGHRS, CDR2 YFSETQ, per germline. Trimming took 0 bases from V and 2 from J, leaving 10 bases between them. TCRdb keeps only in-frame clones here, not all; method: immunoSEQ multiplex PCR. Among roughly 450,000 clones listed, approximately 85% were seen once. The sample consisted of PBMCs. This sequence originates from a woman between 40 and 55 years old in good health. Some clones in this sample may be carry-over from other donors' samples. The chain has TRBV5-1 and TRBJ2-3; D call uncertain. CDR3 region: CASSLESLSTDTQYF. The CDR3 nucleotides read TGCGCCAGCAGCTTGGAGAGTCTGTCCACAGATACGCAGTATTTT. The variable domain in full, completed from reference TRBV5-1 and TRBJ2-3, reads KAGVTQTPRYLIKTRGQQVTLSCSPISGHRSVSWYQQTPGQGLQFLFEYFSETQRNKGNFPGRFSGRQFSNSRSEMNVSTLELGDSALYLCASSLESLSTDTQYFGPGTRLTVL.